The clone carrying this TCR beta chain has a handful of counts. TCRdb's table, derived via immunoSEQ multiplex PCR, lists solely in-frame clones and lacks some. Altogether 120,000 to 150,000 clones are present, less than 90% being singletons, with the ten largest covering 5% to 7%. Ages ranged from about 18 to 89 years, with residence in 24 US areas. This entry is derived from a study of blood T cell repertoires in COVID-19. CDR1 and CDR2 (germline): SNHLY, FYNNEI. The CDR3 contains 15 residues. V was clipped by 6 bases and J by 7 bases; unmatched bases: 12. The gene calls are TRBV2 and TRBJ2-1, with 7 nucleotides matching TRBD2. The sequenced sample consisted of PBMCs or T cells enriched from blood (not recorded which). This receptor was obtained from a man between 40 and 49 years old with acute COVID-19. The CDR3 DNA reads as TGTGCCAGCAGCCCAGAGTCTAGCGGATATAATGAGCAGTTCTTC. Amino acids: CASSPESSGYNEQFF. Drawing the rest from reference TRBV2 and TRBJ2-1, the complete variable domain is EPEVTQTPSHQVTQMGQEVILRCVPISNHLYFYWYRQILGQKVEFLVSFYNNEISEKSEIFDDQFSVERPDGSNFTLKIRSTKLEDSAMYFCASSPESSGYNEQFFGPGTRLTVL.